In this sample, the clone carrying this T cell receptor (beta chain) turned up a few times. Its antigen is currently unknown. V lost 4 bases and J lost 8; bases outside the gene matches: 10. The CDR3 runs to 15 residues. Per the germline V gene, CDR1 is SGHRS and CDR2 is YFSETQ. A single record per CDR3 protein comes from TCRdb applying MiXCR to the 5' RACE reads. The sample consists of roughly 480,000 distinct CDR3 sequences, more than 20% of them appearing once. This sample is part of a study of identical twins. Findings and caveats of the study: Without tracking the same donors, conclusions rested on cross-sectional statistical analysis.

Another study also made use of these data, one on T cells expressing NK-cell markers.

The receptor's source is a young woman in good health. The sample was CD4+ T cells sorted from blood. The chain recombines TRBV5-1 with TRBJ2-3, with 10 bases that match TRBD2. CDR3 sequence reads: CASSLTGTSVGTQYF. DNA for the CDR3: TGCGCCAGCAGCCTTACCGGGACTAGCGTCGGTACGCAGTATTTT.